This TCR beta chain was recovered during a study of blood T cells in healthy people across ages. Study-level results: Researchers deemed the diversity estimates from one million T cells underestimates.

V shed 7 bases and J 3 bases; nucleotides not matched to a gene: 5. The germline V gene has CDR1 SQVTM and CDR2 ANQGSEA. The CDR3 runs 12 residues. A remark on this clonotype: Its target is unknown.

Then a second PCR, running about 6 to 12 cycles, was carried out with a sample-barcoded 5' primer and a J-beta primer mix. Each cDNA molecule was tagged by a template-switch adaptor with 12 random nucleotides. TCRdb analysed the 5' RACE reads with MiXCR anew, one entry per CDR3 protein. Of about a million distinct CDR3 sequences listed, roughly 51% are singletons. Each sample provided at least 6 micrograms of extracted total RNA. The gene calls are TRBV29-1 and TRBJ1-1; 7 bases agree with TRBD1. Specimen: blood. This receptor was identified in a woman between 55 and 75 years old in good health. CDR3 loop: CSGNRGDTEAFF. CDR3 DNA: TGCAGCGGCAACAGGGGAGACACTGAAGCTTTCTTT. The full variable domain, in which reference TRBV29-1 and TRBJ1-1 provide the parts outside the CDR3, is SAVISQKPSRDICQRGTSLTIQCQVDSQVTMMFWYRQQPGQSLTLIATANQGSEATYESGFVIDKFPISRPNLTFSTLTVSNMSPEDSSIYLCSGNRGDTEAFFGQGTRLTVV.